This T cell receptor beta chain came from a study of T-cell reconstitution after alpha-beta-depleted transplantation in children. Whole-study findings and limits: At day 60, the high TCRbeta diversity found in some patients originated from recipient T cells and thymic progenitors that had survived. At the one-year point after transplant, T-cell counts and TCRbeta diversity were found to come mostly from T cells that had been newly produced. Alpha-beta T cells present about two months after transplant were reported to originate from several hundred expanded graft clones.

Germline assignment: CDR1 SGHVS and CDR2 FNYEAQ. J lost 2 bases, V lost 4 bases, and 8 bases had no gene match. The CDR3 has 16 residues. As to this clonotype: Its matching antigen is unknown.

The TCRbeta library was prepared with unique molecular identifiers. TCRdb processed the PCR reads anew with MiXCR; each CDR3 protein has one entry. The table lists approximately 520,000 distinct CDR3 sequences, more than 9.5% of them singletons. This clonotype originated in a female patient aged 2-10 years who had a stem cell transplant for aplastic anemia, so the T cells may come from the graft donor. The V call is TRBV7-6, the J call TRBJ1-3; TRBD1 matches at 7 bases. Specimen: PBMCs, mostly from graft donor cells, collected 180 days after TCRalphabeta/CD19-depleted stem cell transplant. CDR3: CASSSRYRGTGNTIYF. CDR3 sequence (DNA): TGTGCCAGCAGCTCGCGGTACAGGGGCACTGGAAACACCATATATTTT.